The 28 T cell receptor beta chains presented below share a single source sample, sequenced in a study of blood T cell repertoires in COVID-19 (dated by TCRdb to the early 2020s). The library relied on the immunoSEQ multiplex PCR assay. TCRdb mirrors the immuneACCESS table, restricted to in-frame sequences. Some clones are absent from its copies; in checked studies, under half trace to an unresolved V gene, and the reason for the others is unknown. This sample gives around 100,000 clones in total; around four fifths of them show up just once. The top ten clones comprise just under 10% of the sample. The sequencing input was peripheral blood. Receptor source: a man aged 40-49 years with active or convalescent COVID-19.

The genes are TRBV27 and TRBJ1-6; D gene ambiguous. This CDR3 spans 16 amino acids. Germline V gene data show CDR1 as MNHEY and CDR2 as SMNVEV (reference sequence). V shed 10 bases and J shed 6 bases, with 22 bases lying between them. In nucleotides, the CDR3 is TGTGCCACCACTTCCACAAATAGCGGGGTTAATTCACCCCTCCACTTT. Translated: CATTSTNSGVNSPLHF.

The rearrangement joins TRBV19 to TRBJ2-1, with unresolved D. The V gene lost 3 bases and the J gene lost 0 bases, with 9 bases spanning the gap. This CDR3 has 15 residues. Germline V gene data show CDR1 as LNHDA and CDR2 as SQIVND (reference sequence). The CDR3 sequence is CASSIRVDSYNEQFF. As DNA, the CDR3 is TGTGCCAGTAGTATCCGGGTGGACTCCTACAATGAGCAGTTCTTC.

V gene TRBV7-9 combines with J gene TRBJ2-7; D remains unclear. V was cut by 2 bases and J by 5 bases, with 4 bases left in between. Per the germline V gene, CDR1 is SEHNR and CDR2 is FQNEAQ (reference sequence). The CDR3 loop spans 11 amino acids. This CDR3 reads CASSLQNEQYF. In DNA form, the CDR3 reads TGTGCCAGCAGCTTACAGAACGAGCAGTACTTC.

The genes are TRBV5-6 and TRBJ1-2, with 7 bases identical to TRBD1. Germline-derived CDR1 and CDR2 are SGHDT and YYEEEE. J lost 5 bases, V lost 3 bases, and 10 bases had no gene match. This CDR3 has 15 residues. As DNA, the CDR3 is TGTGCCAGCAGCTCCCTGGTCCGGGACAGTTATGGCTACACCTTC. It translates to CASSSLVRDSYGYTF.

The chain employs TRBV5-1 and TRBJ1-1, with TRBD1 identical over 7 bases. This CDR3 region has 14 residues. Per germline, CDR1 SGHRS and CDR2 YFSETQ. After removal of 4 bases from V and 2 bases from J, the junction contained 5 bases not matched to a gene. CDR3 loop: CASSVGTDNTEAFF. The DNA for the CDR3 is TGCGCCAGCAGCGTTGGGACAGATAACACTGAAGCTTTCTTT. Complete variable domain (other parts from reference TRBV5-1 and TRBJ1-1): KAGVTQTPRYLIKTRGQQVTLSCSPISGHRSVSWYQQTPGQGLQFLFEYFSETQRNKGNFPGRFSGRQFSNSRSEMNVSTLELGDSALYLCASSVGTDNTEAFFGQGTRLTVV.

This clone was detected only once. CDR3 region: CASSLGDRGLFGYTF. CDR3 bases: TGCGCCAGCAGCTTGGGGGACAGGGGGCTGTTTGGCTACACCTTC. The chain combines TRBV5-1 with TRBJ1-2, with 12 nucleotides matching TRBD1. The junction had 4 bases not matched to a gene; V was cut back by 0 bases and J by 7 bases. The V gene's germline CDR1 is SGHRS and CDR2 YFSETQ. The CDR3 extends over 15 amino acids.

This clone occurred a few times. This chain connects TRBV14 to TRBJ1-4; the match to TRBD1 covers 7 bases. Germline CDR1 reads SGHDN; CDR2 reads FVKESK. V lost 4 bases, J lost 7 bases, and 15 bases stayed unmatched. CDR3 size: 17 residues. CDR3 coding DNA: TGTGCCAGCAGCCGGACGGACAGGCCCGACTCGGGTGAAAAACTGTTTTTT. As protein: CASSRTDRPDSGEKLFF.

The chain links TRBV10-3 to TRBJ1-2; 8 positions match TRBD1. Germline V gene data show CDR1 as ENHRY and CDR2 as SYGVKD. Trimming at V came to 6 bases and at J to 7 bases, leaving 13 bases not matched to a gene. This CDR3 spans 15 amino acids. CDR3 in amino acids: CAISVLAGGSGGYTF. CDR3 nucleotide sequence: TGTGCCATCAGCGTTCTAGCAGGGGGCTCGGGTGGCTACACCTTC.

J is TRBJ2-1 and V is TRBV27, with D tentatively TRBD1 (7 bases). The germline CDR1 and CDR2 sequences are MNHEY and SMNVEV (reference sequence). The V gene lost 5 bases and the J gene lost 1 base, with 12 bases spanning the gap. The CDR3 has 15 residues. This CDR3 is CASSLQGGSYNEQFF. Written as DNA, the CDR3 is TGTGCCAGCAGTCTCCAGGGGGGTTCCTACAATGAGCAGTTCTTC.

This chain connects TRBV3-1 (or the pseudogene TRBV3-2) to TRBJ2-7; 7 nucleotides line up with TRBD2. This CDR3 has 15 residues. J gave up 3 bases and V 1 base, and 6 bases lay outside the gene matches. The germline gives CDR1 LGHDT, CDR2 YNNKEL (reference sequence). CDR3 amino acids: CASSQGFRGVYEQYF. CDR3 nucleotide sequence: TGTGCCAGCAGCCAAGGTTTCCGGGGGGTCTACGAGCAGTACTTC.

The chain combines TRBV19 with TRBJ1-4; 7 bases are a match to TRBD1. The V gene end was trimmed by 3 bases and the J gene end by 8 bases; junction bases not matched to a gene: 6. This CDR3 contains 14 residues. CDR1 is LNHDA, CDR2 SQIVND, per germline (reference sequence). In nucleotides, the CDR3 is TGTGCCAGTAGTATTTCGGACAGGAACGAAAAACTGTTTTTT. Translating gives CASSISDRNEKLFF.

The chain recombines TRBV15 with TRBJ2-1, with 7 bases identical to TRBD2. Germline CDR1 reads LNHNV; CDR2 reads YYDKDF (reference sequence). The CDR3 runs to 18 residues. Germline trimming cut 3 bases from V and 0 bases from J; bases unmatched to any gene: 11. The CDR3: CATSRIEVRGSSYNEQFF. CDR3 sequence (DNA): TGTGCCACCAGCAGGATCGAGGTGCGGGGGAGCTCCTACAATGAGCAGTTCTTC.

The V call is TRBV11-1, the J call TRBJ2-1; 8 bases agree with TRBD1. Trimming at V came to 3 bases and at J to 5 bases, leaving 3 bases not matched to a gene. Germline CDR1 is SGHAT and CDR2 is FQDESV (reference sequence). The CDR3 sequence is 14 residues long. The CDR3 DNA follows: TGTGCCAGCAGCTTGATGACAGGGGACAATGAGCAGTTCTTC. As protein: CASSLMTGDNEQFF.

The gene calls are TRBV27 and TRBJ1-2; possible D gene TRBD1, 6 bases. The CDR3 contains 14 residues. Germline loops: CDR1 MNHEY, CDR2 SMNVEV (reference sequence). V lost 5 bases and J 1 base, leaving 11 bases between the germline ends. CDR3 DNA sequence: TGTGCCAGCAGTACAAACAGGGATAACTATGGCTACACCTTC. This translates into CASSTNRDNYGYTF.

The chain recombines TRBV7-9 with TRBJ1-1; 8 nucleotides match TRBD1. This CDR3 is 14 amino acids long. The J segment lost 3 bases and the V segment lost 6 bases, leaving 6 bases of the junction unmatched. Germline V gene sequence: CDR1 SEHNR, CDR2 FQNEAQ (reference sequence). The CDR3 DNA reads as TGTGCCAGCAGTCCTGGACAGGGTTACACTGAAGCTTTCTTT. Its protein product is CASSPGQGYTEAFF.

The chain is built from TRBV7-9 and TRBJ2-1, with TRBD1 identical over 7 bases. The CDR3 contains 16 residues. Germline V gene lookup returns CDR1 SEHNR and CDR2 FQNEAQ (reference sequence). Trimming took 0 bases from V and 7 from J; bases not matched to a gene: 9. CDR3 sequence (DNA): TGTGCCAGCAGCTTAGCGACAGGGCCCCATACAAATGAGCAGTTCTTC. As protein: CASSLATGPHTNEQFF. The full variable domain, in which reference TRBV7-9 and TRBJ2-1 provide the parts outside the CDR3, is DTGVSQNPRHKITKRGQNVTFRCDPISEHNRLYWYRQTLGQGPEFLTYFQNEAQLEKSRLLSDRFSAERPKGSFSTLEIQRTEQGDSAMYLCASSLATGPHTNEQFFGPGTRLTVL.

The rearrangement links TRBV29-1 to TRBJ1-2; 10 bases are shared with TRBD1. With 7 bases clipped from V and 6 bases from J, the junction kept 8 bases outside the gene matches. Germline V gene data show CDR1 as SQVTM and CDR2 as ANQGSEA. The CDR3 consists of 13 residues. Written as DNA, the CDR3 is TGCAGCGACCTTCCGACAGGGGGCAATGGCTACACCTTC. Translating it yields CSDLPTGGNGYTF. Combining the CDR3 with reference TRBV29-1 and TRBJ1-2 gives the whole variable domain SAVISQKPSRDICQRGTSLTIQCQVDSQVTMMFWYRQQPGQSLTLIATANQGSEATYESGFVIDKFPISRPNLTFSTLTVSNMSPEDSSIYLCSDLPTGGNGYTFGSGTRLTVV.

The gene calls are TRBV7-2 and TRBJ2-3; 7 nucleotides align to TRBD2. Unmatched junction bases numbered 5, after V lost 0 bases and J lost 2 bases. Germline CDR1 SGHTA, CDR2 FQGNSA. This CDR3 is built from 16 residues. CDR3 coding DNA: TGTGCCAGCAGCTTAGCTCGGACTAGGACCACAGATACGCAGTATTTT. Protein product: CASSLARTRTTDTQYF. Together with reference TRBV7-2 and TRBJ2-3, the CDR3 gives the full variable domain: GAGVSQSPSNKVTEKGKDVELRCDPISGHTALYWYRQSLGQGLEFLIYFQGNSAPDKSGLPSDRFSAERTGGSVSTLTIQRTQQEDSAVYLCASSLARTRTTDTQYFGPGTRLTVL.

The genes are TRBV28 and TRBJ1-1; no clear D. Trimming took 2 bases from V and 0 from J, leaving 4 bases between them. In germline, CDR1 is MDHEN, CDR2 SYDVKM. The CDR3 spans 13 residues. CDR3 DNA: TGTGCCAGCAGTTTAGGCATGAACACTGAAGCTTTCTTT. It specifies CASSLGMNTEAFF. Supplemented by reference TRBV28 and TRBJ1-1, the full variable domain reads DVKVTQSSRYLVKRTGEKVFLECVQDMDHENMFWYRQDPGLGLRLIYFSYDVKMKEKGDIPEGYSVSREKKERFSLILESASTNQTSMYLCASSLGMNTEAFFGQGTRLTVV.

The CDR3 nucleotides are TGTGCCAGCAGCAATGGACTAGCGGGGGCCGTGCGGAACACAGATACGCAGTATTTT. Encoded protein: CASSNGLAGAVRNTDTQYF. The chain joins TRBV7-9 to TRBJ2-3; the match to TRBD2 covers 13 bases. This CDR3 spans 19 amino acids. Germline trimming cut 5 bases from V and 2 bases from J; bases unmatched to any gene: 13. Germline-derived CDR1 and CDR2 are SEHNR and FQNEAQ (reference sequence).

The gene calls are TRBV18 and TRBJ1-1; 7 nucleotides match TRBD1. Germline V gene sequence: CDR1 KGHSH, CDR2 LQKENI. V trimming: 3 bases; J trimming: 1 base; junction bases outside the gene matches: 5. The CDR3 is made up of 15 amino acids. The CDR3 nucleotides are TGTGCCAGCTCACCTCAGACAGGGCCGAACACTGAAGCTTTCTTT. It translates to CASSPQTGPNTEAFF.

The gene calls are TRBV3-1 (or the pseudogene TRBV3-2) and TRBJ1-5; 7 bases align to TRBD1. This CDR3 is built from 14 residues. CDR1 is LGHDT and CDR2 is YNNKEL in the germline V gene (reference sequence). V trimming: 6 bases; J trimming: 4 bases; junction bases outside the gene matches: 6. The CDR3 nucleotides are TGTGCCAGCAGGCGTACAGGGGCAAATCAGCCCCAGCATTTT. Translating it yields CASRRTGANQPQHF.

The chain joins TRBV3-1 (or the pseudogene TRBV3-2) to TRBJ2-5; TRBD1 is a possible D gene (6 bases). CDR3 length equals 15 residues. Germline-derived CDR1 and CDR2 are LGHDT and YNNKEL (reference sequence). V lost 5 bases to trimming and J lost 5 bases, with 18 bases between them. Here the CDR3 reads CASSLPQGKDETQYF. For the CDR3, the DNA is TGTGCCAGCAGCTTACCACAGGGAAAGGACGAGACCCAGTACTTC.

CDR3 DNA sequence: TGTGCCTGGAGTGTACTTCCCTATAATTCACCCCTCCACTTT. It encodes CAWSVLPYNSPLHF. V and J are TRBV30 and TRBJ1-6; D gene unclear. There are 14 residues in the CDR3. Per the germline V gene, CDR1 is GTSNPN and CDR2 is SVGIG (reference sequence). With 0 bases removed from V and 2 bases from J, the gap between germline ends came to 5 bases. The variable domain in full, completed from reference TRBV30 and TRBJ1-6, reads SQTIHQWPATLVQPVGSPLSLECTVEGTSNPNLYWYRQAAGRGLQLLFYSVGIGQISSEVPQNLSASRPQDRQFILSSKKLLLSDSGFYLCAWSVLPYNSPLHFGNGTRLTVT.

The V gene is TRBV28, the J gene TRBJ1-2; a weak D match, TRBD1 (6 bases). This CDR3 spans 15 amino acids. CDR1 MDHEN and CDR2 SYDVKM come from the germline V gene. Deletions cut 3 bases from V and 4 bases from J, with 15 bases between. The DNA of the CDR3 is TGTGCCAGCAGTTTGGGGAGGGGGTTGGGCTATGGCTACACCTTC. It yields the protein CASSLGRGLGYGYTF.

CDR3 sequence: CASSLSWGNKPYEQYF. CDR3 DNA sequence: TGTGCCAGCAGTTTATCATGGGGCAATAAACCCTACGAGCAGTACTTC. This sequence joins TRBV27 and TRBJ2-7; a possible D gene is TRBD1 (5 bases). The V gene's germline CDR1 is MNHEY and CDR2 SMNVEV (reference sequence). Between the trimmed V and J ends, which lost 0 bases and 2 bases, there was a span of 14 bases. The CDR3 covers 16 residues.

J is TRBJ2-7 and V is TRBV6-2 or TRBV6-3, with 7 bases lining up with TRBD2. The CDR3 loop spans 11 amino acids. Germline CDR1 is MNHEY and CDR2 is SVGEGT. Losses at the gene ends were 4 bases for V and 7 bases for J; bases not matched to a gene: 1. The chain's CDR3 is CASSSRGEQYF. In DNA, the CDR3 is TGTGCCAGCAGTTCGCGGGGGGAGCAGTACTTC.

The rearrangement links TRBV6-4 to TRBJ2-7; TRBD2 might be the D (6 bases). V lost 6 bases and J lost 4, with 13 bases in between. CDR3 length: 13 residues. CDR1 is MRHNA, CDR2 SNTAGT, per germline. The CDR3 bases are TGTGCCAGCAGCCGGGGCGCGGGGTACGAGCAGTACTTC. This sequence encodes CASSRGAGYEQYF.